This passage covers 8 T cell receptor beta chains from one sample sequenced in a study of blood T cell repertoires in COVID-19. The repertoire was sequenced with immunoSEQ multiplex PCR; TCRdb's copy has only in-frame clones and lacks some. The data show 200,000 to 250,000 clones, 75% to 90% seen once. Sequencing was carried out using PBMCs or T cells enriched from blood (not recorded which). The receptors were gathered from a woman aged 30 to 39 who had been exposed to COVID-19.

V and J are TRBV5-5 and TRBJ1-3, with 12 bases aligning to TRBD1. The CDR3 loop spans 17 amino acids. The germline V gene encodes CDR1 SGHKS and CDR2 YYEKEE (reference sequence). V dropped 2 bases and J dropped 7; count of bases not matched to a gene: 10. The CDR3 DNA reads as TGTGCCAGCAGCTTCCTAACCGGGACAGGGGGCGAGAACACCATATATTTT. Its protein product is CASSFLTGTGGENTIYF.

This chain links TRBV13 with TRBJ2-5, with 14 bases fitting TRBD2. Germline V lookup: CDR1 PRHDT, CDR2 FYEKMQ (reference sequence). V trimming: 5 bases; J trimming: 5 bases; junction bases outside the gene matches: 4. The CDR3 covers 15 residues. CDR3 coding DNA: TGTGCCAGCAGCCACGGACTAGCGGGGGGTGAGACCCAGTACTTC. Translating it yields CASSHGLAGGETQYF.

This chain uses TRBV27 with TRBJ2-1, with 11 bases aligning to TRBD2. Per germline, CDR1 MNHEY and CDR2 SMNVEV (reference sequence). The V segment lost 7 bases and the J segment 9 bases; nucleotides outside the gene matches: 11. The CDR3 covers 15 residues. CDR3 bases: TGTGCCAGCACCTTACTAGCGGGGGTTCCTGGTGAGCAGTTCTTC. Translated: CASTLLAGVPGEQFF.

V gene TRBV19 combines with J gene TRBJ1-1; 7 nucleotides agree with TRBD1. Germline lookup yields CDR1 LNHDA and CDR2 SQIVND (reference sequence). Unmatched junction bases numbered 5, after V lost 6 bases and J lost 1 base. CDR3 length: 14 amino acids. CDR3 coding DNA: TGTGCCAGTAGCACCAGGGGGTGGAACACTGAAGCTTTCTTT. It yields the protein CASSTRGWNTEAFF.

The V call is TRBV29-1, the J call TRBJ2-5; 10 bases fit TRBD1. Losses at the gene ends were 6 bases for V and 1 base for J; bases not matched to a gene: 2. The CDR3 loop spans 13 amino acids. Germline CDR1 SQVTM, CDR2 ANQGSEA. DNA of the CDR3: TGCAGCGTCGGGACAGGGGCCCAAGAGACCCAGTACTTC. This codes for CSVGTGAQETQYF. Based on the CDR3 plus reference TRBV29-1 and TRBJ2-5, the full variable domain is SAVISQKPSRDICQRGTSLTIQCQVDSQVTMMFWYRQQPGQSLTLIATANQGSEATYESGFVIDKFPISRPNLTFSTLTVSNMSPEDSSIYLCSVGTGAQETQYFGPGTRLLVL.

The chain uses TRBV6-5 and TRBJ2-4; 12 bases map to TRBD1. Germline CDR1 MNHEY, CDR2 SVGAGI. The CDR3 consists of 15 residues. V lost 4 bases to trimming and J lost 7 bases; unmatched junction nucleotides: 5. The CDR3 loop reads CASSSRDRGRNIQYF. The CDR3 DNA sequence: TGTGCCAGCAGTTCCCGGGACAGGGGGCGTAACATTCAGTACTTC.

CDR3 sequence reads: CASSRNQDSLNYGYTF. CDR3 DNA: TGTGCCAGCAGCAGAAATCAGGACAGCCTTAACTATGGCTACACCTTC. The V gene is TRBV11-3, the J gene TRBJ1-2; D might be TRBD1 (6 bases). Germline loops: CDR1 SGHNT, CDR2 YENEEA. The CDR3 sequence is 16 residues long. V lost 5 bases and J lost 1, with 17 bases in between.

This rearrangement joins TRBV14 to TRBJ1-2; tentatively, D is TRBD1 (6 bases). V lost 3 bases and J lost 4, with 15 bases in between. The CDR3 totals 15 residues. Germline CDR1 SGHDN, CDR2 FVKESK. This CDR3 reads CASSHFTGSTYGYTF. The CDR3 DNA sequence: TGTGCCAGCAGCCACTTTACAGGGTCCACCTATGGCTACACCTTC.